This section outlines one TCR beta chain sequence together with its context. These data are taken from a study of blood T cell repertoires in COVID-19. In the study overall: Researchers got acute and convalescent COVID-19 samples from the United States, Italy and Spain. PBMCs, B-cell-depleted T cells, or T cells provided the cDNA or gDNA that made up the material.

In the authors' workflow: Reference gene primer amplification gave estimated nucleated cell counts. Measured with immunoSEQ multiplex PCR; TCRdb has only the in-frame clones, and not every one. V and J calls and clone size follow that table, whereas D and trimming were derived from the DNA. This table has about 220,000 clones, 80% to 90% appearing once. V shed 5 bases, J shed 3 bases, and the junction held 11 bases outside the gene matches. The CDR3 consists of 16 residues. Germline V gene data show CDR1 as SGHRS and CDR2 as YFSETQ. The source is a man younger than 40 with active or convalescent COVID-19. The J gene is TRBJ1-2, the V gene TRBV5-1; 9 positions agree with TRBD1. Input material: peripheral blood. In nucleotides, the CDR3 is TGCGCCAGCAGATCTCAACCGGGACAGGGTGACTATGGCTACACCTTC. This sequence encodes CASRSQPGQGDYGYTF.